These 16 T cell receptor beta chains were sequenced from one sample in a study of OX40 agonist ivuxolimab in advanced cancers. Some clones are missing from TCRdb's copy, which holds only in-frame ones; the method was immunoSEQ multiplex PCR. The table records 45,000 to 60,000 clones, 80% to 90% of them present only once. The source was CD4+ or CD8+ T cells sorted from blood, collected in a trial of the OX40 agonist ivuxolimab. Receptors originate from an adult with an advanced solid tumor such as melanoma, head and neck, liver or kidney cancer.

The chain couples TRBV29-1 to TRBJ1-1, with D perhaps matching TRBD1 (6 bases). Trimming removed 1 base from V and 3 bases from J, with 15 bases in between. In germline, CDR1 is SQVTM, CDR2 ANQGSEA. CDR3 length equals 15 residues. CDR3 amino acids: CSVEVTRGTHTEAFF. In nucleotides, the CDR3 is TGCAGCGTTGAAGTGACGAGAGGGACACACACTGAAGCTTTCTTT. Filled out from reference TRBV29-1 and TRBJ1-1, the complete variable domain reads SAVISQKPSRDICQRGTSLTIQCQVDSQVTMMFWYRQQPGQSLTLIATANQGSEATYESGFVIDKFPISRPNLTFSTLTVSNMSPEDSSIYLCSVEVTRGTHTEAFFGQGTRLTVV.

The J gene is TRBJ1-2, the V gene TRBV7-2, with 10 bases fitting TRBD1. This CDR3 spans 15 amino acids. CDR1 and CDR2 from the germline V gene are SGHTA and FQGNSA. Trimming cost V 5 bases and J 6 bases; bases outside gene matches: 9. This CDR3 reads CASSHPDRGLNGYTF. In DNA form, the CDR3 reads TGTGCCAGCAGCCACCCCGACAGGGGGCTCAATGGCTACACCTTC.

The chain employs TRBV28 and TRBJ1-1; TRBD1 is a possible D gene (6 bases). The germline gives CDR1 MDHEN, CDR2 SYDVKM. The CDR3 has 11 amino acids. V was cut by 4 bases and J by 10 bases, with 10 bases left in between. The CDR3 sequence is CASSSRGGAFF. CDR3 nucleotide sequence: TGTGCCAGCAGTTCCAGGGGCGGAGCTTTCTTT.

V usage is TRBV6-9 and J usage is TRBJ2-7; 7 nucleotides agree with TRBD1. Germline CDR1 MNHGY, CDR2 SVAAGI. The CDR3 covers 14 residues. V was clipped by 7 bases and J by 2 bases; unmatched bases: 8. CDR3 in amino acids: CASKVKGAAYEQYF. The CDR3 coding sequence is TGTGCCAGCAAAGTGAAGGGGGCGGCCTACGAGCAGTACTTC.

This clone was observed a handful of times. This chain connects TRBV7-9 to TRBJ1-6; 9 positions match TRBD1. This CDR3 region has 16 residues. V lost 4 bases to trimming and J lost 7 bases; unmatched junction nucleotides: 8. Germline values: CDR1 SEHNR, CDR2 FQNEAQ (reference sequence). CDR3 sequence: CASSSGQGFYNSPLHF. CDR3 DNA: TGTGCCAGCAGCTCCGGACAGGGGTTCTACAATTCACCCCTCCACTTT.

The CDR3 protein is CSVDRSNYGYTF. CDR3 in DNA: TGCAGCGTTGATAGATCCAACTATGGCTACACCTTC. This sequence joins TRBV29-1 and TRBJ1-2; no clear D. The CDR3 extends over 12 amino acids. CDR1 and CDR2 from the germline V gene are SQVTM and ANQGSEA. V lost 3 bases and J lost 2, with 7 bases in between.

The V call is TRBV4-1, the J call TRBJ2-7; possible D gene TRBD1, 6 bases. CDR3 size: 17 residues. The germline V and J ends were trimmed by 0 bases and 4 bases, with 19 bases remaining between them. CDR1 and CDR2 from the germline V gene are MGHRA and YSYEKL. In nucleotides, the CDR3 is TGCGCCAGCAGCCAAGATTTAATGGGGGCGAAAAGGTACGAGCAGTACTTC. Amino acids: CASSQDLMGAKRYEQYF.

CDR3 bases: TGTGCCAGCAGCGTAGAAGTCAGTGCCACCGGGGAGCTGTTTTTT. It specifies CASSVEVSATGELFF. The chain carries TRBV9 and TRBJ2-2; no clear D. The germline CDR1 and CDR2 sequences are SGDLS and YYNGEE. Trimming removed 0 bases at V and 4 bases at J, with 10 bases between. This CDR3 contains 15 residues.

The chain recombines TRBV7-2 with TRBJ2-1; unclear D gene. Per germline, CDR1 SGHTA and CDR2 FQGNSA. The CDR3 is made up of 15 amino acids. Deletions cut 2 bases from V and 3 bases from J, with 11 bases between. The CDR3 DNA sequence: TGTGCCAGCAGCTTACCCAGCGACGACTACAATGAGCAGTTCTTC. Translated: CASSLPSDDYNEQFF. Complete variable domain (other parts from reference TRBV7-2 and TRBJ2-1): GAGVSQSPSNKVTEKGKDVELRCDPISGHTALYWYRQSLGQGLEFLIYFQGNSAPDKSGLPSDRFSAERTGGSVSTLTIQRTQQEDSAVYLCASSLPSDDYNEQFFGPGTRLTVL.

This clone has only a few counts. The CDR3: CASRLTGGGQPQHF. CDR3 in DNA: TGTGCCAGCAGATTGACAGGGGGCGGGCAGCCCCAGCATTTT. The chain joins TRBV6-5 to TRBJ1-5, with 10 positions matching TRBD1. With V trimmed by 6 bases and J by 7 bases, 6 bases remained unmatched. This CDR3 has 14 residues. Germline lookup yields CDR1 MNHEY and CDR2 SVGAGI.

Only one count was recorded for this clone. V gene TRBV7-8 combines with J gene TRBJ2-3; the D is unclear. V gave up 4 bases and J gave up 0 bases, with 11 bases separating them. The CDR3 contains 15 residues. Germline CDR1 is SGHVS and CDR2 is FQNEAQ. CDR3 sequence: CASSSRADSTDTQYF. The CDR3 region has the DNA TGTGCCAGCAGCTCTAGGGCCGACAGCACAGATACGCAGTATTTT.

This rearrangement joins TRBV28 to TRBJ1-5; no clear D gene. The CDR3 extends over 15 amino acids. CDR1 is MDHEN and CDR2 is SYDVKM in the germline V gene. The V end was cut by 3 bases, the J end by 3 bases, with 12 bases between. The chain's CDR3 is CASSLTPRINQPQHF. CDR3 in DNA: TGTGCCAGCAGTTTGACACCTCGGATCAATCAGCCCCAGCATTTT.

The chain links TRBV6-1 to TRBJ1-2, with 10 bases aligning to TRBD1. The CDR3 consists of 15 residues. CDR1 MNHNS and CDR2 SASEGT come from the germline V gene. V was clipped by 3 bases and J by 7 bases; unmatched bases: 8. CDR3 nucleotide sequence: TGTGCCAGCAGTGACATACCCCGGACAGGGGGTGGCTACACCTTC. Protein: CASSDIPRTGGGYTF.

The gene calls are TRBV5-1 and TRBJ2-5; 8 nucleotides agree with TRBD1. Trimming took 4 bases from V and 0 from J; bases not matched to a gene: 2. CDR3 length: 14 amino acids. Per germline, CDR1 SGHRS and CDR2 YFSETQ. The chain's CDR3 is CASSTGGDQETQYF. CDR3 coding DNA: TGCGCCAGCAGCACAGGGGGTGACCAAGAGACCCAGTACTTC.

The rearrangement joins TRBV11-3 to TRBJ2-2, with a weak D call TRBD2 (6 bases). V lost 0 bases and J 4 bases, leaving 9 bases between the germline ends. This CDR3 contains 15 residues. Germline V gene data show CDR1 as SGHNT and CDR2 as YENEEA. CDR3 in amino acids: CASSLDGRGTGELFF. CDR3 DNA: TGTGCCAGCAGCTTAGACGGGCGGGGCACCGGGGAGCTGTTTTTT.

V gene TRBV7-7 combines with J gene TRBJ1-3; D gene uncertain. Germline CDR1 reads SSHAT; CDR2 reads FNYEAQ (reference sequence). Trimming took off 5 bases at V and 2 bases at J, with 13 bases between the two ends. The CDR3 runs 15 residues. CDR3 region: CASSGEPETGNTIYF. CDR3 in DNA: TGTGCCAGCAGCGGGGAGCCCGAAACTGGAAACACCATATATTTT.